This entry lists 19 T cell receptor beta chains sequenced from one sample in a study of stem cell transplantation in POMP-related autoinflammatory disease. Here immunoSEQ multiplex PCR was the method, and the copy in TCRdb shows in-frame clones only, minus some. The sample lists 68,000 or so clones, approximately 90% occurring once. The input for sequencing was CD4+ T cells from PBMCs, taken after stem cell transplantation. The receptors were gathered from a human patient with POMP-related autoinflammation and immune dysregulation (PRAID). Some T cells may have originated in the graft donor.

The chain carries TRBV6-2 or TRBV6-3 and TRBJ2-4; D remains ambiguous. The germline V gene has CDR1 MNHEY and CDR2 SVGEGT. The CDR3 is made up of 16 amino acids. Trimming removed 2 bases from V and 0 bases from J, with 11 bases in between. The DNA of the CDR3 is TGTGCCAGCAGTTACGGTGGCACTTTAGCCAAAAACATTCAGTACTTC. This sequence encodes CASSYGGTLAKNIQYF.

V is TRBV5-1 and J is TRBJ2-3; D might be TRBD1 (5 bases). CDR1 and CDR2 (germline): SGHRS, YFSETQ. The CDR3 totals 14 residues. Trimming shortened V by 1 base and J by 3 bases, and 9 bases separated the two germline ends. CDR3 region: CASSLLAGTDTQYF. The DNA for the CDR3 is TGCGCCAGCAGCTTGTTGGCAGGGACAGATACGCAGTATTTT. Full variable domain (remainder filled in from reference TRBV5-1 and TRBJ2-3): KAGVTQTPRYLIKTRGQQVTLSCSPISGHRSVSWYQQTPGQGLQFLFEYFSETQRNKGNFPGRFSGRQFSNSRSEMNVSTLELGDSALYLCASSLLAGTDTQYFGPGTRLTVL.

The chain carries TRBV14 and TRBJ2-1; a weak D match, TRBD1 (6 bases). Germline CDR1 SGHDN, CDR2 FVKESK. Between the trimmed V and J ends, which lost 3 bases and 8 bases, there was a span of 17 bases. The CDR3 is 15 amino acids. The CDR3 DNA is TGTGCCAGCAGCCAGTATACAGGGACCTGGGATGAGCAGTTCTTC. This codes for CASSQYTGTWDEQFF.

V usage is TRBV7-8 and J usage is TRBJ2-1; tentative D call: TRBD2 (5 bases). Trimming removed 4 bases at V and 6 bases at J, with 10 bases between. There are 13 residues in the CDR3. Germline values: CDR1 SGHVS, CDR2 FQNEAQ. CDR3 region: CASSSRVPNEQFF. DNA for the CDR3: TGTGCCAGCAGCTCGAGGGTACCCAATGAGCAGTTCTTC.

V usage is TRBV18 and J usage is TRBJ2-1, with 12 nucleotides matching TRBD1. Germline values: CDR1 KGHSH, CDR2 LQKENI. CDR3 length: 15 amino acids. Germline trimming cut 6 bases from V and 5 bases from J; bases unmatched to any gene: 5. The chain's CDR3 is CASSPGQGAHNEQFF. The CDR3 nucleotides are TGTGCCAGCTCCCCGGGACAGGGGGCCCACAATGAGCAGTTCTTC.

The genes are TRBV28 and TRBJ2-2; 9 bases map to TRBD1. The CDR3 consists of 16 residues. J gave up 1 base and V 4 bases, and 4 bases lay outside the gene matches. Germline V gene data show CDR1 as MDHEN and CDR2 as SYDVKM. The CDR3 protein is CASSSRTGENTGELFF. CDR3 DNA sequence: TGTGCCAGCAGTTCCCGGACAGGGGAGAACACCGGGGAGCTGTTTTTT.

This sequence joins TRBV2 and TRBJ1-2, with D tentatively TRBD1 (5 bases). This CDR3 region has 13 residues. CDR1 SNHLY and CDR2 FYNNEI come from the germline V gene. V was cut by 4 bases and J by 7 bases, with 13 bases left in between. The CDR3 loop is CASSVDSVGGYTF. CDR3 bases: TGTGCCAGCAGTGTCGACAGCGTTGGTGGCTACACCTTC. The full variable domain, its missing parts supplied by reference TRBV2 and TRBJ1-2, is EPEVTQTPSHQVTQMGQEVILRCVPISNHLYFYWYRQILGQKVEFLVSFYNNEISEKSEIFDDQFSVERPDGSNFTLKIRSTKLEDSAMYFCASSVDSVGGYTFGSGTRLTVV.

The rearrangement joins TRBV29-1 to TRBJ2-1; a possible D gene is TRBD1 (5 bases). V lost 3 bases and J lost 10, with 7 bases in between. The CDR3 is 10 amino acids. Per germline, CDR1 SQVTM and CDR2 ANQGSEA. The CDR3 is CSVDQGEQFF. CDR3 DNA: TGCAGCGTTGATCAGGGCGAGCAGTTCTTC.

The genes are TRBV2 and TRBJ2-7; 12 nucleotides align to TRBD1. This CDR3 has 15 residues. J was trimmed by 5 bases and V by 3 bases; bases with no gene match: 5. The V gene's germline CDR1 is SNHLY and CDR2 FYNNEI. CDR3 residues: CASSDRDRGPDEQYV. The CDR3 nucleotides are TGTGCCAGCAGTGACAGGGACAGGGGGCCTGACGAGCAGTACGTC.

The chain uses TRBV2 and TRBJ1-5, with TRBD1 as a possible D gene (5 bases). V was cut by 5 bases and J by 7 bases, with 12 bases left in between. Germline-derived CDR1 and CDR2 are SNHLY and FYNNEI. This CDR3 spans 13 amino acids. Written as DNA, the CDR3 is TGTGCCAGCAGTAACACAGGAAGGCAGCCCCAGCATTTT. It specifies CASSNTGRQPQHF.

This chain joins TRBV5-1 and TRBJ1-6, with 10 bases identical to TRBD1. Germline V gene lookup returns CDR1 SGHRS and CDR2 YFSETQ. The length of the CDR3 is 15 residues. J lost 7 bases, V lost 0 bases, and 1 base had no gene match. As DNA, the CDR3 is TGCGCCAGCAGCTTGGGGACAGGGGGGAATTCACCCCTCCACTTT. Its translation is CASSLGTGGNSPLHF.

DNA of the CDR3: TGTGCCAGCAGTTTGACGATAATGAACACTGAAGCTTTCTTT. Its protein product is CASSLTIMNTEAFF. This chain joins TRBV6-5 and TRBJ1-1; D is unresolved. V lost 4 bases, J lost 0 bases, and 9 bases lay in between. Germline-derived CDR1 and CDR2 are MNHEY and SVGAGI. CDR3 length: 14 residues.

The rearrangement links TRBV28 to TRBJ1-1; D remains unclear. V was shortened by 5 bases and J by 1 base, with 2 bases between the two germline ends. The CDR3 runs 11 residues. In germline, CDR1 is MDHEN, CDR2 SYDVKM. CDR3 coding DNA: TGTGCCAGCAGTGCGAACACTGAAGCTTTCTTT. Its translation: CASSANTEAFF.

The chain employs TRBV2 and TRBJ1-1; possible D gene TRBD1, 5 bases. This CDR3 is built from 15 residues. The germline CDR1 and CDR2 sequences are SNHLY and FYNNEI. The ends were cut back, 8 bases at V and 1 base at J, with 17 bases in the middle. The CDR3 DNA follows: TGTGCCAGCCAGATCGGGGCAGGGAGGAACACTGAAGCTTTCTTT. Its translation: CASQIGAGRNTEAFF.

V and J are TRBV28 and TRBJ2-7; D gene unclear. The CDR3 is made up of 15 amino acids. CDR1 is MDHEN, CDR2 SYDVKM, per germline. V gave up 4 bases and J gave up 0 bases, with 13 bases separating them. In nucleotides, the CDR3 is TGTGCCAGCAGTTCCCCCAGATACAGCTCCTACGAGCAGTACTTC. Protein: CASSSPRYSSYEQYF.

The rearrangement uses TRBV27 and TRBJ1-2; D perhaps matches TRBD1 (6 bases). Germline V gene data show CDR1 as MNHEY and CDR2 as SMNVEV (reference sequence). The V end was cut by 3 bases, the J end by 4 bases, with 18 bases between. The CDR3 totals 16 residues. CDR3 sequence: CASSFRSAGELYGYTF. CDR3 sequence (DNA): TGTGCCAGCAGTTTTCGTTCGGCAGGGGAACTCTATGGCTACACCTTC.

The rearrangement joins TRBV5-6 to TRBJ2-5, with D hard to call. The CDR3 consists of 16 residues. V was cut by 2 bases and J by 2 bases, with 16 bases left in between. Germline V gene sequence: CDR1 SGHDT, CDR2 YYEEEE. The CDR3 region has the DNA TGTGCCAGCAGCTTATTATTGATGGTAGTTCAAGAGACCCAGTACTTC. Encoded protein: CASSLLLMVVQETQYF.

This chain uses TRBV19 with TRBJ2-1; 7 nucleotides agree with TRBD2. Germline CDR1 reads LNHDA; CDR2 reads SQIVND (reference sequence). This CDR3 contains 14 residues. The V gene end was trimmed by 10 bases and the J gene end by 2 bases; junction bases not matched to a gene: 8. The CDR3: CATFGGSPYNEQFF. The CDR3 DNA reads as TGTGCCACCTTTGGCGGGAGTCCCTACAATGAGCAGTTCTTC.

V usage is TRBV5-1 and J usage is TRBJ2-1; possibly TRBD1 for D (6 bases). Trimming took off 0 bases at V and 10 bases at J, with 14 bases between the two ends. CDR3 length equals 14 residues. The V gene's germline CDR1 is SGHRS and CDR2 YFSETQ. The CDR3 is CASSLALQGGEQFF. DNA of the CDR3: TGCGCCAGCAGCTTGGCCCTACAGGGTGGGGAGCAGTTCTTC.